This T cell receptor beta chain came from a study of blood T cell repertoires in COVID-19. Study background: Researchers got acute and convalescent COVID-19 samples from the United States, Italy and Spain. T cells, B-cell-depleted T cells, or PBMCs supplied cDNA or gDNA.

Original methodology: Amplification of reference gene primers provided the estimated nucleated cell counts. Method: immunoSEQ multiplex PCR; TCRdb's copy keeps in-frame clones and lacks some. Clone size and V and J calls were adopted from that table, with D and trimming inferred from the DNA. The table has roughly 150,000 clones, more than 75% seen once. This clone is deemed medium-sized. V was clipped by 3 bases and J by 6 bases, with 20 bases between them. Germline CDR1 MNHEY, CDR2 SMNVEV (reference sequence). CDR3 size: 16 residues. The sample comprised peripheral blood. The sequence came from a man between 50 and 59 years old who had recovered from COVID-19. The chain couples TRBV27 to TRBJ1-2, with a possible D match to TRBD1 (5 bases). CDR3 protein: CASSFIGEGSPHGYTF. CDR3 DNA: TGTGCCAGCAGTTTCATTGGGGAGGGGTCCCCTCATGGCTACACCTTC.